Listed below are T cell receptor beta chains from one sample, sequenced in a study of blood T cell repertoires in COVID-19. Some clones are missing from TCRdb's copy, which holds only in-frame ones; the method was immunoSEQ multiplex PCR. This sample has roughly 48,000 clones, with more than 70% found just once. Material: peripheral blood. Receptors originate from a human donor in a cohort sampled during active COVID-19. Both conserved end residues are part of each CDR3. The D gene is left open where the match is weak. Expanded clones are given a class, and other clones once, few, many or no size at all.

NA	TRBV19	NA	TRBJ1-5	TGTGCCAGCCGCGGGGCCCAACCACAGCCCCAGCATTTT	CASRGAQPQPQHF
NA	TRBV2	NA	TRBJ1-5	TGTGCCAGCAGTGAGGGGCCTCATAGCAATCAGCCCCAGCATTTT	CASSEGPHSNQPQHF
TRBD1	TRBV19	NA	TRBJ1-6	TGTGCCAGTAGTCCGACAGGGGGGGGGACACCCCTCCACTTT	CASSPTGGGTPLHF
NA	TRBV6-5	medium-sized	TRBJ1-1	TGTGCCAGCACTTATTGGACAGAGGATAACACTGAAGCTTTCTTT	CASTYWTEDNTEAFF
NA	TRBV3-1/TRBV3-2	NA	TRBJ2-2	TGTGCCAGCAGCCCGATCGGTGGTACCGGGGAGCTGTTTTTT	CASSPIGGTGELFF
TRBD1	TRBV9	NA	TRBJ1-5	TGTGCCAGCAGCGTGGGACAGAATCAGCCCCAGCATTTT	CASSVGQNQPQHF
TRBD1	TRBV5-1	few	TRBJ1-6	TGCGCCAGCAGCCCTGGGACAGGGGATTCACCCCTCCACTTT	CASSPGTGDSPLHF
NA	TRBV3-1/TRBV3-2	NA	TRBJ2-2	TGTGCCAGCAGCCCCCGGGGAGGGAACACCGGGGAGCTGTTTTTT	CASSPRGGNTGELFF
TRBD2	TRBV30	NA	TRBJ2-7	TGTGCCTGGAGTTCTAAAGGACTAGCGGGGGGAGGGCAGTACTTC	CAWSSKGLAGGGQYF
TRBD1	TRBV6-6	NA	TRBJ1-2	TGTGCCAGCAGTTCACCGGGACAGGGGGACTATGGCTACACCTTC	CASSSPGQGDYGYTF
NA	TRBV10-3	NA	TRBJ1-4	TGTGCCATCAGTGAGTTTAGGCAGGGTGATGAAAAACTGTTTTTT	CAISEFRQGDEKLFF
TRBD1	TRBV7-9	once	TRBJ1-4	TGTGCCAGCAGCTTAAAGGGGGCACCTAATGAAAAACTGTTTTTT	CASSLKGAPNEKLFF
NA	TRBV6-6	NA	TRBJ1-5	TGTGCCAGCACCGCCGGGGGACTTAGCAATCAGCCCCAGCATTTT	CASTAGGLSNQPQHF
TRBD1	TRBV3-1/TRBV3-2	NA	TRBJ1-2	TGTGCCAGCGCGACCATGACAGGGGGCGGGAATGGCTACACCTTC	CASATMTGGGNGYTF
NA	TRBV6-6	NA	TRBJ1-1	TGTGCCAGCAGCCCTAACACTGAAGCTTTCTTT	CASSPNTEAFF
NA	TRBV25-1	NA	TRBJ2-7	TGTGCCAGCAGTCCTACGTCGTACGAGCAGTACTTC	CASSPTSYEQYF
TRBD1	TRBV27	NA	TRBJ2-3	TGTGCCAGCAGTTCCGGGACAGGGGTAGCAGATACGCAGTATTTT	CASSSGTGVADTQYF
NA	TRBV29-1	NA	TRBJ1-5	TGCAGCGCTGGACAGCGCAATCAGCCCCAGCATTTT	CSAGQRNQPQHF
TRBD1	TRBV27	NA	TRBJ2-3	TGTGCCAGCAACCCGACAGGGTGGGGAGATACGCAGTATTTT	CASNPTGWGDTQYF
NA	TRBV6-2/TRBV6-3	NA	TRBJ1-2	TGTGCCAGCAGTTACGAGGTCCCCTATGGCTACACCTTC	CASSYEVPYGYTF
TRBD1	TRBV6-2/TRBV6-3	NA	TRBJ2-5	TGTGCCAGCAGTATGGGACAGGGAGAGTGGGAGACCCAGTACTTC	CASSMGQGEWETQYF
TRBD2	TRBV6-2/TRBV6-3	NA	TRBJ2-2	TGTGCCAGCAGTCCCCGAGGCGGGGGGGCCTTGACCGGGGAGCTGTTTTTT	CASSPRGGGALTGELFF
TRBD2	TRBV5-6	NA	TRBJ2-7	TGTGCCAGCAGCTTGGCCCCAGCGGGGGGGAACAACGAGCAGTACTTC	CASSLAPAGGNNEQYF
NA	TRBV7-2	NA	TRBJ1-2	TGTGCCAGCAGCACCATTCAGGGGAACTATGGCTACACCTTC	CASSTIQGNYGYTF
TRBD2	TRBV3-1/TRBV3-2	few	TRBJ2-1	TGTGCCAGCAGCCCGAGACTAGCGGGGGGTCGAAGCTCCTACAATGAGCAGTTCTTC	CASSPRLAGGRSSYNEQFF
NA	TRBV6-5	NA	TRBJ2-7	TGTGCCAGCGGAGTAGGCGCTACCTACGAGCAGTACTTC	CASGVGATYEQYF
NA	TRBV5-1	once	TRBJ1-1	TGCGCCAGCAGCTCCTTTACAGGGATGGGGACTGAAGCTTTCTTT	CASSSFTGMGTEAFF
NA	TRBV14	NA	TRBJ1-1	TGTGCCAGCAGCCCCCAGCGGGGCGGGACTGAAGCTTTCTTT	CASSPQRGGTEAFF
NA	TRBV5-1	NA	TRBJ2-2	TGCGCCAGCAGCTTGGAACAGGAGACCGGGGAGCTGTTTTTT	CASSLEQETGELFF
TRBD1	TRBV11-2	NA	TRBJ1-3	TGTGCCAGCAGCCACTTACAGGGGGCCCTTGCTGGAAACACCATATATTTT	CASSHLQGALAGNTIYF
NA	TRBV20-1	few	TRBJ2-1	TGCAGGCCCTCAAGCGGCCATGAGCAGTTCTTC	CRPSSGHEQFF
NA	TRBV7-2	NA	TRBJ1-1	TGTGCCAGCAGTCTCAGGGGTATATTGACTGAAGCTTTCTTT	CASSLRGILTEAFF
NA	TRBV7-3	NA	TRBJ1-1	TGTGCCAGCAGCTTGGGAGGGAACGCTGAAGCTTTCTTT	CASSLGGNAEAFF
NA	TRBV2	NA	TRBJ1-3	TGTGCCAGCAGTGAAAGGGCAGGGGCCCTCTCTGGAAACACCATATATTTT	CASSERAGALSGNTIYF
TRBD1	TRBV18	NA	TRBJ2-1	TGTGCCAGCTCACGCATCCGGGACAGCGACTACAATGAGCAGTTCTTC	CASSRIRDSDYNEQFF
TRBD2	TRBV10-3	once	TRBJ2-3	TGTGCCATCAGAGCTAGTAGCGGGGGGACAGATACGCAGTATTTT	CAIRASSGGTDTQYF
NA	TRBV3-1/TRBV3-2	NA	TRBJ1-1	TGTGCCAGCAGCCAAGATCTCGGGGGAACTGAAGCTTTCTTT	CASSQDLGGTEAFF
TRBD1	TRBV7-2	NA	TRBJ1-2	TGTGCCAGCAGCTCCCGGGCAGGGGGCTTTAGGAATGGCTACACCTTC	CASSSRAGGFRNGYTF
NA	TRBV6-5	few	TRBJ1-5	TGTGCCAGCAGCCTAACAGGGATGTCTAATCAGCCCCAGCATTTT	CASSLTGMSNQPQHF
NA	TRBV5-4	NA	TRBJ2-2	TGTGCCAGCAGCGGATCACGGGGGACGCTCGGGACCGGGGAGCTGTTTTTT	CASSGSRGTLGTGELFF
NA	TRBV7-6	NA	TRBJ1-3	TGTGCCAGCAGCAGTTTGGAGGGGATTGGAAACACCATATATTTT	CASSSLEGIGNTIYF
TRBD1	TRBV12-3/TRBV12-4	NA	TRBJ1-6	TGTGCCAGCAGGGGACAGCTGAATTCACCCCTCCACTTT	CASRGQLNSPLHF
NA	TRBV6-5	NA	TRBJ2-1	TGTGCCAGCAGTTACTCAAGGGGATCCTACAATGAGCAGTTCTTC	CASSYSRGSYNEQFF
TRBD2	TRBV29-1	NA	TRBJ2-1	TGCAGCTGCCAGGTGGGGAGGGATGAGCAGTTCTTC	CSCQVGRDEQFF
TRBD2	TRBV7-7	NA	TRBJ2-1	TGTGCCAGCAGCCTTCTAGCGGGGTTTTACAATGAGCAGTTCTTC	CASSLLAGFYNEQFF
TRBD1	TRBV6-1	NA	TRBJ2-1	TGTGCCAGCAGTGATTATAGGGACAGGTTGCATGAGCAGTTCTTC	CASSDYRDRLHEQFF
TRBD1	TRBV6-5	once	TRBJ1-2	TGTGCCAGCAGCCCCCCGGACAGGGCTTCTTATGGCTACACCTTC	CASSPPDRASYGYTF
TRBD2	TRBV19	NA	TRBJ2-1	TGTGCCAGTAGTATAGCCTCGGGGAAAGCGGGGAGCTTCTCGAAGCAGTTCTTC	CASSIASGKAGSFSKQFF
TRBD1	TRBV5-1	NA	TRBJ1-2	TGCGCCAGCGGCCCCGGACAGGGTGGAGGCTACACCTTC	CASGPGQGGGYTF
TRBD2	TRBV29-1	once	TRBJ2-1	TGCAGCGGGCGGACTAGCGGGGGGGCCTATGAGCAGTTCTTC	CSGRTSGGAYEQFF
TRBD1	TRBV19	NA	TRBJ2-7	TGTGCCAGTAGGTCGGGACAGGGTGGACCCTACGAGCAGTACTTC	CASRSGQGGPYEQYF
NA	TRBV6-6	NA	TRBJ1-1	TGTGCCAGCAGTTACATCCAGGCCGGCACTGAAGCTTTCTTT	CASSYIQAGTEAFF
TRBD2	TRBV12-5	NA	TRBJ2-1	TGTGCTAGTGGTTCATCCGGGACTAGGGAGTTCTTC	CASGSSGTREFF
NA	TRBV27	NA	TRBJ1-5	TGTGCCAGCAGCCCTGACAGCTTCAATCAGCCCCAGCATTTT	CASSPDSFNQPQHF